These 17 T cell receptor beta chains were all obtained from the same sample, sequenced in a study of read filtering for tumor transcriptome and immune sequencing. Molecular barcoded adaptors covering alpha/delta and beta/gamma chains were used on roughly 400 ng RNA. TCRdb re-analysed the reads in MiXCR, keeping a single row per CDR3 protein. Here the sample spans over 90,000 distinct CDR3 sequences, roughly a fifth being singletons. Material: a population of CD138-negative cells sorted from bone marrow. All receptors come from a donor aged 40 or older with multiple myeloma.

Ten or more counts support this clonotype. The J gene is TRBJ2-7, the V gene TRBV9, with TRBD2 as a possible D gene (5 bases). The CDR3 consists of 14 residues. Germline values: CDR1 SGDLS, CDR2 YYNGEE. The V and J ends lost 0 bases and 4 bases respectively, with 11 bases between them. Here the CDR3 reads CASSVAWTGYEQYF. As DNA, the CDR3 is TGTGCCAGCAGCGTAGCTTGGACGGGGTACGAGCAGTACTTC.

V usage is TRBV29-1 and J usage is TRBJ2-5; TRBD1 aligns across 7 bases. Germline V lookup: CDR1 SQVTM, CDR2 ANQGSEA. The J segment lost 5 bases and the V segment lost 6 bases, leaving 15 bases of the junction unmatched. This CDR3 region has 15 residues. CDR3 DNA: TGCAGCGTGGGAATTGGGACAGCCTTTGGGGAGACCCAGTACTTC. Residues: CSVGIGTAFGETQYF.

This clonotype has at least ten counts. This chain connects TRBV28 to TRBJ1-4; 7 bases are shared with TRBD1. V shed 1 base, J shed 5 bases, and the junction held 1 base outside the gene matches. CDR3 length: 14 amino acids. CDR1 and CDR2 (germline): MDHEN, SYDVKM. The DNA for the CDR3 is TGTGCCAGCAGTTTATACAGGGGCAATGAAAAACTGTTTTTT. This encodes CASSLYRGNEKLFF. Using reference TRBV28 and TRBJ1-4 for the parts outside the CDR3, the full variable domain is DVKVTQSSRYLVKRTGEKVFLECVQDMDHENMFWYRQDPGLGLRLIYFSYDVKMKEKGDIPEGYSVSREKKERFSLILESASTNQTSMYLCASSLYRGNEKLFFGSGTQLSVL.

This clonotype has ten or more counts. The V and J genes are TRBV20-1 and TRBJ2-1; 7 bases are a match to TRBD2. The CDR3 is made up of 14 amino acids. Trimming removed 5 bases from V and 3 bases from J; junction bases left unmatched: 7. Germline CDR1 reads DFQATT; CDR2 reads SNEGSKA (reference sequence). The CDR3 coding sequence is TGCAGTGCTGCGGCGGGGGACCTCTACAATGAGCAGTTCTTC. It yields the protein CSAAAGDLYNEQFF.

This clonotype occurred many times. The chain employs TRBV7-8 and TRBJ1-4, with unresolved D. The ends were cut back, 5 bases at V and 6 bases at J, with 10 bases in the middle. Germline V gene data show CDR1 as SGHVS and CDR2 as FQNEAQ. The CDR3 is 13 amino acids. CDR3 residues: CASSPGTYEKLFF. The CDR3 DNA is TGTGCCAGCAGCCCCGGAACCTATGAAAAACTGTTTTTT.

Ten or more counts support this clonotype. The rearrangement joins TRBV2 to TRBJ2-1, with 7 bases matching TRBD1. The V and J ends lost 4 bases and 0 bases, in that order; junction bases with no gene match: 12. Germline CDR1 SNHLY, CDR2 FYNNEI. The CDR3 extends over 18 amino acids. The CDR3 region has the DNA TGTGCCAGCAGTGTCCAGAAACAGGGACAGAACTCCTACAATGAGCAGTTCTTC. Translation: CASSVQKQGQNSYNEQFF. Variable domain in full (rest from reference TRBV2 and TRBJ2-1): EPEVTQTPSHQVTQMGQEVILRCVPISNHLYFYWYRQILGQKVEFLVSFYNNEISEKSEIFDDQFSVERPDGSNFTLKIRSTKLEDSAMYFCASSVQKQGQNSYNEQFFGPGTRLTVL.

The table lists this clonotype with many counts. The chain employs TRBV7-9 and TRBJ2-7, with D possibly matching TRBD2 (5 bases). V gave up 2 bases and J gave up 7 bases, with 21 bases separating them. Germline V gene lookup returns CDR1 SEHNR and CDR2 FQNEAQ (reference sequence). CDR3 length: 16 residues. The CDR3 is CASSLQPSSNTQEQYF. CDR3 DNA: TGTGCCAGCAGCTTACAGCCTAGCTCCAACACCCAAGAGCAGTACTTC.

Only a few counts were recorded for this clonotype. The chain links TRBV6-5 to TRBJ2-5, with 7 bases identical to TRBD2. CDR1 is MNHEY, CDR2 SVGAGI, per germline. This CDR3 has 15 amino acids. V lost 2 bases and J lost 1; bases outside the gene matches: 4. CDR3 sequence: CASSYMRGSQETQYF. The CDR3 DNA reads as TGTGCCAGCAGTTACATGCGGGGGAGCCAAGAGACCCAGTACTTC.

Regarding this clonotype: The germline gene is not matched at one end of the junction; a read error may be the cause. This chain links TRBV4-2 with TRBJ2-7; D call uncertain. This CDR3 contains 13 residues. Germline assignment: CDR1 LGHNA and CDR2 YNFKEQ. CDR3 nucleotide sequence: TGTGCCAGCAGCCAAGAGGAAAGGTACGAGCAGTGCTTC. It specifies CASSQEERYEQCF.

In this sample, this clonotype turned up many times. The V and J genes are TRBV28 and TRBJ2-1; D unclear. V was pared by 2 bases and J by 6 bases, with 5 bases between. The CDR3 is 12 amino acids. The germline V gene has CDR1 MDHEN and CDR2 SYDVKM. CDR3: CASSLMVNEQFF. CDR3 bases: TGTGCCAGCAGTTTAATGGTCAATGAGCAGTTCTTC.

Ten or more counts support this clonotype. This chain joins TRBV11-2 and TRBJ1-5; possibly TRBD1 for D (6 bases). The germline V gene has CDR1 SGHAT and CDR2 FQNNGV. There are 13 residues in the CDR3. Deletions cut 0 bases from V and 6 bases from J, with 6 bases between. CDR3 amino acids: CASSLDRGQPQHF. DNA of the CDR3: TGTGCCAGCAGCTTAGACAGGGGTCAGCCCCAGCATTTT. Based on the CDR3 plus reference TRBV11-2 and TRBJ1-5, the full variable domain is EAGVAQSPRYKIIEKRQSVAFWCNPISGHATLYWYQQILGQGPKLLIQFQNNGVVDDSQLPKDRFSAERLKGVDSTLKIQPAKLEDSAVYLCASSLDRGQPQHFGDGTRLSIL.

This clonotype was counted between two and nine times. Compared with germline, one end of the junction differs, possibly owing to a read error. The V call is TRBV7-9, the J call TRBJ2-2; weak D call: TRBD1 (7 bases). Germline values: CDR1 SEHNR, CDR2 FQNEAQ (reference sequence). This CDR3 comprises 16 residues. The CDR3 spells CASSRGGGVDTGELLF. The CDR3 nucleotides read TGTGCCAGCAGCCGTGGAGGGGGCGTCGACACCGGGGAGCTGCTTTTT. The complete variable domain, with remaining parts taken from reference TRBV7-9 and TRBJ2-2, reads DTGVSQNPRHKITKRGQNVTFRCDPISEHNRLYWYRQTLGQGPEFLTYFQNEAQLEKSRLLSDRFSAERPKGSFSTLEIQRTEQGDSAMYLCASSRGGGVDTGELLFGEGSRLTVL.

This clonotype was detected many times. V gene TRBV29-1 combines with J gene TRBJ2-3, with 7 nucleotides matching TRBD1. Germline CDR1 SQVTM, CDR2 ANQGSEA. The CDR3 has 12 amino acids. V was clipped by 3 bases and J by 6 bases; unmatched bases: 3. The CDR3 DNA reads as TGCAGCGTTGACCAGGGGGTGGATACGCAGTATTTT. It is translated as CSVDQGVDTQYF.

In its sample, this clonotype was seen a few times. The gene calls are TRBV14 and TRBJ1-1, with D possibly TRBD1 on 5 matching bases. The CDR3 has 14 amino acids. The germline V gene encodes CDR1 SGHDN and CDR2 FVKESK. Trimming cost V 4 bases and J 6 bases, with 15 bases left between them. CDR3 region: CASSLPQGGAEAFF. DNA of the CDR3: TGTGCCAGCAGCCTACCTCAGGGAGGGGCTGAAGCTTTCTTT. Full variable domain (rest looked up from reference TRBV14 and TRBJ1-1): EAGVTQFPSHSVIEKGQTVTLRCDPISGHDNLYWYRRVMGKEIKFLLHFVKESKQDESGMPNNRFLAERTGGTYSTLKVQPAELEDSGVYFCASSLPQGGAEAFFGQGTRLTVV.

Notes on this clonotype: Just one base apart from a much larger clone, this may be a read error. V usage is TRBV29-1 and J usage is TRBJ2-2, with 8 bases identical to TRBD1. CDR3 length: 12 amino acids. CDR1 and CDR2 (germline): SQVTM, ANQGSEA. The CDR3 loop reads CSVWTGPGELLF. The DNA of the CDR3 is TGCAGCGTATGGACAGGGCCCGGGGAGCTGCTTTTT.

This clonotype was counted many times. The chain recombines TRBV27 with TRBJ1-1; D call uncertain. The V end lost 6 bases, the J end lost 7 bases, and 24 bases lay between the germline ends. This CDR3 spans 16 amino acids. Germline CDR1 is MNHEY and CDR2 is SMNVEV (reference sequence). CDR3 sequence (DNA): TGTGCCAGCAGCCCCGGCTGGGGAGGCGGAAGAAGTGAAGCTTTCTTT. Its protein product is CASSPGWGGGRSEAFF.

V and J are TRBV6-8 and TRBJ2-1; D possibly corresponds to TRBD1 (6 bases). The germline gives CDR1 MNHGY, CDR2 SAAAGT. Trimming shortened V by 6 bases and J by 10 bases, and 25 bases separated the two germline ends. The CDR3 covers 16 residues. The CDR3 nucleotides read TGTGCCAGCAGCCTGATGAAGTCGCAGGGGTACCAGGAGCAGTTCTTC. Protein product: CASSLMKSQGYQEQFF.